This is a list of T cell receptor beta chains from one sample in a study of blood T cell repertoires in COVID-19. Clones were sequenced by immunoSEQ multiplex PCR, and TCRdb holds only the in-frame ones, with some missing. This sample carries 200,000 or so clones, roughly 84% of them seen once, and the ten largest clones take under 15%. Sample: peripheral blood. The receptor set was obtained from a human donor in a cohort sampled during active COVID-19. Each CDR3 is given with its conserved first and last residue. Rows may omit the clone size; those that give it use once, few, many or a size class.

CDR3 protein: CASSRTGVPNEKLFF; J gene: TRBJ1-4; clone size: .; V gene: TRBV5-1
CDR3 protein: CASSLVGLAGDHEQYF; J gene: TRBJ2-7; clone size: .; V gene: TRBV7-2
CDR3 protein: CAISREGLGTGELFF; J gene: TRBJ2-2; clone size: once; V gene: TRBV6-6
CDR3 protein: CAWNPSLNSGNTIYF; J gene: TRBJ1-3; clone size: .; V gene: TRBV30
CDR3 protein: CASSLSTVAVRAFF; J gene: TRBJ1-1; clone size: .; V gene: TRBV5-5
CDR3 protein: CASSSTGTAGLHKQFF; J gene: TRBJ2-1; clone size: .; V gene: TRBV11-3
CDR3 protein: CASSYLQGTDTQYF; J gene: TRBJ2-3; clone size: .; V gene: TRBV6-5
CDR3 protein: CASSPRGDQPQHF; J gene: TRBJ1-5; clone size: .; V gene: TRBV18
CDR3 protein: CASSLALISGNTIYF; J gene: TRBJ1-3; clone size: .; V gene: TRBV11-2
CDR3 protein: CASRRQVLSYEQYF; J gene: TRBJ2-7; clone size: .; V gene: TRBV6-5
CDR3 protein: CASSEIGGYATNEKLFF; J gene: TRBJ1-4; clone size: .; V gene: TRBV6-1
CDR3 protein: CASRQTAGGPDEQFF; J gene: TRBJ2-1; clone size: .; V gene: TRBV7-2
CDR3 protein: CSVPQRVAGGGSSYNEQFF; J gene: TRBJ2-1; clone size: .; V gene: TRBV29-1
CDR3 protein: CASSLTENYGYTF; J gene: TRBJ1-2; clone size: few; V gene: TRBV3-1/TRBV3-2
CDR3 protein: CASTSTGRNTEAFF; J gene: TRBJ1-1; clone size: few; V gene: TRBV4-1
CDR3 protein: CASSTDRAANEKLFF; J gene: TRBJ1-4; clone size: .; V gene: TRBV5-1
CDR3 protein: CASSLVARASEQYF; J gene: TRBJ2-7; clone size: .; V gene: TRBV5-5
CDR3 protein: CASSRGGNEQFF; J gene: TRBJ2-1; clone size: once; V gene: TRBV3-1/TRBV3-2
CDR3 protein: CSARGPGEQYF; J gene: TRBJ2-7; clone size: .; V gene: TRBV20-1
CDR3 protein: CASRHRDNTGELFF; J gene: TRBJ2-2; clone size: .; V gene: TRBV4-1
CDR3 protein: CASSPGTGRNTIYF; J gene: TRBJ1-3; clone size: .; V gene: TRBV18
CDR3 protein: CASSFGVAGAGTGELFF; J gene: TRBJ2-2; clone size: once; V gene: TRBV5-1
CDR3 protein: CASSVRAGGLAKNIQYF; J gene: TRBJ2-4; clone size: .; V gene: TRBV2
CDR3 protein: CASSSITGGENEQYF; J gene: TRBJ2-7; clone size: once; V gene: TRBV27
CDR3 protein: CASSLALGEAYGYTF; J gene: TRBJ1-2; clone size: .; V gene: TRBV5-1
CDR3 protein: CASSQASGSPLHF; J gene: TRBJ1-6; clone size: .; V gene: TRBV3-1/TRBV3-2
CDR3 protein: CASSLAGEQFF; J gene: TRBJ2-1; clone size: .; V gene: TRBV11-2
CDR3 protein: CASSPEALAGSETQYF; J gene: TRBJ2-5; clone size: .; V gene: TRBV28
CDR3 protein: CAWSATEFYEQYF; J gene: TRBJ2-7; clone size: .; V gene: TRBV30
CDR3 protein: CSASGTPPNEQFF; J gene: TRBJ2-1; clone size: .; V gene: TRBV20-1
CDR3 protein: CASSPGRGFEETQYF; J gene: TRBJ2-5; clone size: .; V gene: TRBV18
CDR3 protein: CSASRASGSTDTQYF; J gene: TRBJ2-3; clone size: .; V gene: TRBV20-1
CDR3 protein: CASSPGGAGGQYEQYF; J gene: TRBJ2-7; clone size: .; V gene: TRBV28
CDR3 protein: CSVEDSGGRGREQYF; J gene: TRBJ2-7; clone size: .; V gene: TRBV29-1
CDR3 protein: CASSINRGWGGYTF; J gene: TRBJ1-2; clone size: .; V gene: TRBV11-2
CDR3 protein: CASSYPSGLAELGNTGELFF; J gene: TRBJ2-2; clone size: .; V gene: TRBV4-2
CDR3 protein: CASSEADRGAYEQYF; J gene: TRBJ2-7; clone size: .; V gene: TRBV6-1
CDR3 protein: CASSLILCYEQYF; J gene: TRBJ2-7; clone size: once; V gene: TRBV7-7
CDR3 protein: CASSGSVGGDTIYF; J gene: TRBJ1-3; clone size: .; V gene: TRBV18
CDR3 protein: CASSSPRLAGAPYEQYF; J gene: TRBJ2-7; clone size: once; V gene: TRBV5-6
CDR3 protein: CASSQGGSGLGEQYF; J gene: TRBJ2-7; clone size: .; V gene: TRBV3-1/TRBV3-2
CDR3 protein: CATGALNTGELFF; J gene: TRBJ2-2; clone size: .; V gene: TRBV19
CDR3 protein: CASSSGTGVQDTQYF; J gene: TRBJ2-3; clone size: .; V gene: TRBV5-1
CDR3 protein: CASSLGTALAESYNEQFF; J gene: TRBJ2-1; clone size: .; V gene: TRBV11-2
CDR3 protein: CASSSVAGDHQPQHF; J gene: TRBJ1-5; clone size: once; V gene: TRBV6-5
CDR3 protein: CATSDFQNTGELFF; J gene: TRBJ2-2; clone size: .; V gene: TRBV24-1
CDR3 protein: CASSLTSVTGELFF; J gene: TRBJ2-2; clone size: .; V gene: TRBV5-5
CDR3 protein: CASSLLADGLEQFF; J gene: TRBJ2-1; clone size: .; V gene: TRBV5-1
CDR3 protein: CASSLQTDQPQHF; J gene: TRBJ1-5; clone size: .; V gene: TRBV5-6